The 17 T cell receptor beta chains below come from one sample, sequenced in a study of cytomegalovirus exposure and HLA in healthy donors. Method: immunoSEQ multiplex PCR; TCRdb's copy keeps in-frame clones and lacks some. The sample contains over 150,000 clones, less than 95% of which appear only once. Sequencing was carried out using PBMCs. These receptors came from a woman aged 18-29 years in good health and CMV-seropositive.

The CDR3 DNA reads as TGTGCCAGCAGCGAAGGACAGGGGGCCTATGGCTACACCTTC. This codes for CASSEGQGAYGYTF. This rearrangement joins TRBV9 to TRBJ1-2; TRBD1 matches at 11 bases. This CDR3 has 14 residues. The trim removed 3 bases at V and 4 bases at J, leaving 2 bases unmatched. Looked up from germline, CDR1 is SGDLS and CDR2 is YYNGEE.

The chain carries TRBV5-1 and TRBJ2-7; possibly TRBD1 for D (7 bases). V shed 1 base and J shed 1 base, with 12 bases lying between them. There are 15 residues in the CDR3. The germline V gene has CDR1 SGHRS and CDR2 YFSETQ. CDR3 protein: CASSLKTGTSYEQYF. CDR3 sequence (DNA): TGCGCCAGCAGCTTGAAGACAGGGACTTCCTACGAGCAGTACTTC.

The rearrangement uses TRBV4-2 and TRBJ2-7, with 11 bases matching TRBD2. Germline trimming cut 5 bases from V and 3 bases from J; bases unmatched to any gene: 6. The CDR3 spans 15 residues. Per germline, CDR1 LGHNA and CDR2 YNFKEQ. CDR3 region: CASSRVGTSGYEQYF. As DNA, the CDR3 is TGTGCCAGCAGCAGAGTCGGGACTAGCGGCTACGAGCAGTACTTC.

The rearrangement uses TRBV27 and TRBJ2-7; D might be TRBD1 (5 bases). The V gene's germline CDR1 is MNHEY and CDR2 SMNVEV (reference sequence). This CDR3 region has 16 residues. V lost 4 bases and J 5 bases, leaving 21 bases between the germline ends. CDR3 residues: CASSSRQNVVMNEQYF. The CDR3 nucleotides are TGTGCCAGCAGTTCCAGACAGAACGTCGTTATGAACGAGCAGTACTTC.

The V gene is TRBV11-3, the J gene TRBJ2-1; D is uncertain. Germline V gene data show CDR1 as SGHNT and CDR2 as YENEEA. The CDR3 contains 13 residues. The V end was cut by 0 bases, the J end by 8 bases, with 8 bases between. This chain's CDR3 is CASSLDFADEQFF. The CDR3 DNA follows: TGTGCCAGCAGCTTAGATTTTGCGGATGAGCAGTTCTTC.

The rearrangement links TRBV21-1 to TRBJ1-4. TRBV21-1 is flagged as a pseudogene. This CDR3 is built from 15 residues. CDR3 DNA: TGTGCCAGCAGCAAAGGGGGGGATCCTAATGAAAAACTGTTTTTT. Translated, it gives CASSKGGDPNEKLFF.

The chain couples TRBV4-1 to TRBJ2-7; 8 bases align to TRBD2. Germline-derived CDR1 and CDR2 are MGHRA and YSYEKL. Trimming cost V 2 bases and J 5 bases; bases outside gene matches: 11. The CDR3 is 16 residues long. CDR3 amino acids: CASSQYPTSGSDEQYF. The CDR3 DNA follows: TGCGCCAGCAGCCAATACCCAACTAGCGGAAGCGACGAGCAGTACTTC.

In its sample, this clone was seen many times. The chain couples TRBV29-1 to TRBJ2-7; 9 positions agree with TRBD1. V dropped 6 bases and J dropped 2; count of bases not matched to a gene: 5. CDR1 is SQVTM and CDR2 is ANQGSEA in the germline V gene. This CDR3 is 13 amino acids long. CDR3 nucleotide sequence: TGCAGCGTATCGGGACAGGGTACCTACGAGCAGTACTTC. It yields the protein CSVSGQGTYEQYF.

The chain couples TRBV7-2 to TRBJ2-1; 12 bases align to TRBD2. Trimming at V came to 8 bases and at J to 5 bases, leaving 4 bases not matched to a gene. CDR3 length equals 14 residues. Germline V gene data show CDR1 as SGHTA and CDR2 as FQGNSA. CDR3 in amino acids: CASSRTSGDNEQFF. The CDR3 nucleotides read TGTGCCAGCTCCCGGACTAGCGGGGACAATGAGCAGTTCTTC.

V gene TRBV4-3 combines with J gene TRBJ1-3; D possibly corresponds to TRBD1 (5 bases). The ends were cut back, 0 bases at V and 2 bases at J, with 11 bases in the middle. The CDR3 sequence is 16 residues long. CDR1 is LGHNA, CDR2 YSLEER, per germline. The CDR3 DNA reads TGCGCCAGCAGCCAAGATGGCCGGGGGGCTGGAAACACCATATATTTT. Protein: CASSQDGRGAGNTIYF.

V gene TRBV29-1 combines with J gene TRBJ1-2; D perhaps matches TRBD1 (5 bases). Trimming removed 0 bases from V and 3 bases from J, with 11 bases in between. There are 14 residues in the CDR3. CDR1 is SQVTM, CDR2 ANQGSEA, per germline. The CDR3 loop reads CSVEDSGNHYGYTF. The CDR3 DNA reads TGCAGCGTTGAAGATTCAGGGAACCACTATGGCTACACCTTC.

V usage is TRBV9 and J usage is TRBJ1-5; D ambiguous. Per germline, CDR1 SGDLS and CDR2 YYNGEE. Trimming stripped 0 bases from V and 2 bases from J, with 9 bases between. The CDR3 has 15 residues. The CDR3 coding sequence is TGTGCCAGCAGCGTAGGAGGGTTAGGCAATCAGCCCCAGCATTTT. It encodes CASSVGGLGNQPQHF.

The V call is TRBV29-1, the J call TRBJ2-1; D not resolved. V was trimmed by 3 bases and J by 1 base, leaving 7 bases between them. This CDR3 comprises 13 residues. Germline values: CDR1 SQVTM, CDR2 ANQGSEA. CDR3 nucleotides: TGCAGCGTTGATCCCCATTCCTACAATGAGCAGTTCTTC. This gives the protein CSVDPHSYNEQFF.

This chain links TRBV7-8 with TRBJ1-2; 8 nucleotides align to TRBD1. Trimming cost V 5 bases and J 3 bases; bases outside gene matches: 17. The length of the CDR3 is 18 residues. CDR1 SGHVS and CDR2 FQNEAQ come from the germline V gene. CDR3 nucleotide sequence: TGTGCCAGCAGCCACATGCCTAGAAGGACAGGGAACCACTATGGCTACACCTTC. It yields the protein CASSHMPRRTGNHYGYTF.

The chain carries TRBV6-5 and TRBJ1-1, with a possible D match to TRBD1 (5 bases). Trimming cost V 4 bases and J 7 bases, with 22 bases left between them. The CDR3 sequence is 16 residues long. Germline V gene data show CDR1 as MNHEY and CDR2 as SVGAGI. CDR3 sequence (DNA): TGTGCCAGCAGTTCCAACCAAAGGGCAGGGATGGATGAAGCTTTCTTT. It codes for CASSSNQRAGMDEAFF.

The chain carries TRBV14 and TRBJ2-1; 14 nucleotides line up with TRBD2. With V trimmed by 4 bases and J by 5 bases, 10 bases remained unmatched. CDR3 length: 18 residues. CDR1 and CDR2 (germline): SGHDN, FVKESK. The CDR3 sequence: CASSLRLRTSGRHNEQFF. The CDR3 DNA is TGTGCCAGCAGCCTCCGACTTCGGACTAGCGGGAGGCACAATGAGCAGTTCTTC.

The chain joins TRBV9 to TRBJ2-3, with 15 positions matching TRBD2. The CDR3 loop spans 19 amino acids. Germline CDR1 SGDLS, CDR2 YYNGEE. J gave up 1 base and V 3 bases, and 9 bases lay outside the gene matches. The CDR3 sequence is CASSALGTSGRWGTDTQYF. In DNA, the CDR3 is TGTGCCAGCAGCGCCCTCGGGACTAGCGGGAGGTGGGGCACAGATACGCAGTATTTT.